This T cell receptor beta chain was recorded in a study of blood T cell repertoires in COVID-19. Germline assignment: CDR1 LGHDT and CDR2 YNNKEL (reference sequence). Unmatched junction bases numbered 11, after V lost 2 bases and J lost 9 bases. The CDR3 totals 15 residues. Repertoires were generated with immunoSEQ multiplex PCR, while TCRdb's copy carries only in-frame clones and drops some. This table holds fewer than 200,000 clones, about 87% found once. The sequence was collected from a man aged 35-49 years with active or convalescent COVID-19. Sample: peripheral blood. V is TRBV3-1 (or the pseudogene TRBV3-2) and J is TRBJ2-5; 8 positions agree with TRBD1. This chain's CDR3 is CASSQSGTGQSSQYF. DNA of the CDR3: TGTGCCAGCAGCCAATCCGGGACAGGTCAATCTTCCCAGTACTTC.